This T cell receptor beta chain was captured by sequencing in a study of blood T cells in healthy people across ages (dated by TCRdb to between 2015 and 2016). Study-wide context: In model experiments, template switching captured about one uniquely barcoded TCR beta cDNA molecule for every two T cells. Four age groups were formed from the donors: young (average approximately 15 years), middle-aged (around 40), aged (about 62) and long-lived (around 82). To avoid experimental bias, donors of different ages were distributed randomly across sequencing lanes. To track age-related changes in TCR beta repertoire diversity, the study relied on deep sequencing normalized with unique cDNA molecular identifiers. Using the same blood draw, the study looked at two additional independent replicas of 1 million unique cDNA reads for two donors, one aged 18 to 30 and the other aged 80 or older. What the research found in general, with its limitations: Observed TCR beta diversity per million T cells fell roughly linearly with age, and a significant reduction was already apparent by age roughly 40. A strong correlation was found between observed TCR beta diversity and the percentage of naive T cells measured by flow cytometry. Donor CMV infection status was unknown, potentially confounding age-related changes in expanded clonotypes. Conclusive comparison of naive and antigen-experienced compartments was prevented by the profiling of bulk unsorted PBMCs. Estimates of total diversity based on one million sequenced T cells were regarded as lower bounds and as underestimates. Compared with the aged group, the long-lived group had more naive CD4+ T cells, fewer expanded clones and increased TCR diversity, a pattern suggesting age selection.

The CDR3 has 13 amino acids, counting the end cysteine and phenylalanine. The retained sequence is limited to the CDR3, 39 bases, with the frame set at the first base. V and J lose 6 bases and 7 bases, and a span of 13 bases separates them. Systemically healthy Caucasian individuals from Russia, about 38 in total and aged roughly 6 to 100 years, were included as donors. Each donor gave approximately 9.4 milliliters of peripheral blood, drawn into EDTA-treated Vacutainer tubes. Ficoll-Paque density-gradient centrifugation was used to isolate PBMCs, with at least 7 million per sample. Total RNA was extracted from PBMCs with Trizol reagent, with at least 6 micrograms obtained per sample. The percentages of naive CD45RAhigh/CD27high T cells were determined by flow cytometry on a PBMC aliquot from every donor. Receptor libraries were prepared by 5' RACE. Sequencing used an Illumina HiSeq 2500. A second roughly 6 to 12 cycle PCR used a sample-barcoded 5' primer and a J-beta primer mix. A unique molecular identifier was introduced onto each TCR beta cDNA molecule by a template-switch 5' adaptor carrying 12 random nucleotides. Each sample yielded at least 3 million CDR3-containing paired-end reads. First-strand cDNA was synthesized from all RNA with the Mint cDNA synthesis kit, primed by a TRBC-specific oligonucleotide. All cDNA was treated with uracil-DNA glycosylase and then went through a first 18-cycle PCR with the universal primers M1SS and BC2_uni_R. Per the authors' processing: Normalization of each sample was performed by random selection of 1 million high-quality reads, each carrying a distinct molecular identifier. Reads with shared molecular identifiers were discarded instead of being binned into consensus sequences. CDR3 identification, clonotype clustering and error correction used MiTCR with a Q25 quality threshold and the strictest error-elimination algorithm. A nonparametric unseen species model using Euler transformation provided a lower-bound estimate of total TCR beta diversity. TCRdb handled the public reads itself, with Q25 trimming in fastp and clone calling in MiXCR, and kept productive beta chains. Each CDR3 protein appears once, grouped with its most common genes and DNA. These V and J calls derive from TCRdb rather than the authors' analysis. For this sample the table gives 600,000 or so distinct CDR3 sequences, of which around half were detected only once. The ten largest make up around 24% of the sample.

As concerns this clonotype: Its antigen remains unidentified. Base qualities are not provided; no much larger clone lies one nucleotide away.

This TCR was recovered from a man older than 75 in good health. This chain is built from TRBV12-3 or TRBV12-4 and TRBJ2-1, with TRBD1 perhaps the D gene, on 5 matching bases. Sequencing was performed on blood. The DNA reads TGTGCCAGCAGAACTGGACAACGTAATGAGCAGTTCTTC. Its amino acids are CASRTGQRNEQFF.